This TCR beta chain was found in a study of cytomegalovirus exposure and HLA in healthy donors. Study details: The 110 or so validation repertoires were produced on the same platform as the 720 or so repertoires of the first cohort. This was reported in a later analysis.

In its sample, this clone was seen a few times. Produced via immunoSEQ multiplex PCR; TCRdb's table is partial and in-frame only. Of about 250,000 clones listed, over 75% are singletons. CDR3 length equals 13 residues. Germline V lookup: CDR1 GTSNPN, CDR2 SVGIG (reference sequence). Germline trimming cut 5 bases from V and 5 bases from J; bases unmatched to any gene: 3. The sequenced sample was PBMCs. This TCR derives from a man aged 18 to 30 in good health and CMV-seropositive. This chain joins TRBV30 and TRBJ1-2; 12 positions agree with TRBD1. The CDR3 is CAWRGQGAYGYTF. CDR3 bases: TGTGCCTGGCGGGGACAGGGGGCTTATGGCTACACCTTC.